Listed below are T cell receptor beta chains from one sample, sequenced in a study of T cell responses to AZD1222 COVID-19 vaccine. The repertoire was sequenced with immunoSEQ multiplex PCR; TCRdb's copy has only in-frame clones and lacks some. The table shows around 140,000 clones, with 70% to 90% occurring only once. The source was peripheral blood, collected on day 0 of AZD1222 vaccination. The receptor source for this set is an adult in good health. Both conserved end residues are part of each CDR3. A D gene is named only where the DNA matches it firmly. Size is stated for part of the rows, as once, few or many counts, or as a class when the clone is expanded.

V,size,D,J,DNA,CDR3
TRBV5-1,-,-,TRBJ2-2,TGCGCCAGCAGCTTGGATGGAGGGGGCGCCCCCGGGGAGCTGTTTTTT,CASSLDGGGAPGELFF
TRBV3-1/TRBV3-2,once,TRBD2,TRBJ2-1,TGTGCCAGCAGCCCGACGGTCGGGAGGGATTACAATGAGCAGTTCTTC,CASSPTVGRDYNEQFF
TRBV9,-,TRBD2,TRBJ2-5,TGTGCCAGCAGCGGCGACAGAGCGGGGAGGGAGACCCAGTACTTC,CASSGDRAGRETQYF
TRBV5-4,few,-,TRBJ1-3,TGTGCCAGCAGCTCCGCTCCAGGCTCTGGAAACACCATATATTTT,CASSSAPGSGNTIYF
TRBV7-9,-,-,TRBJ2-2,TGTGCCAGCAGCTCGGGACACCAGGAGCTGTTTTTT,CASSSGHQELFF
TRBV7-2,-,TRBD1,TRBJ1-2,TGTGCCAGCAGCCCAGGCCCCCGGACAGGGGTGGCCTACACCTTC,CASSPGPRTGVAYTF
TRBV12-3/TRBV12-4,-,TRBD1,TRBJ1-2,TGTGCCAGCAGTTTGGGGACAGGTACAGGCTACACCTTC,CASSLGTGTGYTF
TRBV7-2,few,-,TRBJ2-2,TGTGCCAGCAGCTTCTACACCGGTACCGGGGAGCTGTTTTTT,CASSFYTGTGELFF
TRBV4-1,-,-,TRBJ2-7,TGCGCCAGCAGCCCCACCGGGGGGCAACGTTACGAGCAGTACTTC,CASSPTGGQRYEQYF
TRBV11-3,-,-,TRBJ1-3,TGTGCCAGCAGCTTAGACTCCTACTCTGGAAACACCATATATTTT,CASSLDSYSGNTIYF
TRBV4-3,-,TRBD1,TRBJ1-1,TGCGCCAGCAGCCCGACAGGGATTTCTGAAGCTTTCTTT,CASSPTGISEAFF
TRBV15,-,TRBD2,TRBJ2-5,TGTGCCACCAGCAGAGCCCCCTTGGGGGGGCAAGAGACCCAGTACTTC,CATSRAPLGGQETQYF
TRBV7-2,-,TRBD1,TRBJ1-1,TGTGCCAGCAGCTACAGACAGGGAGGGAACACTGAAGCTTTCTTT,CASSYRQGGNTEAFF
TRBV9,-,TRBD1,TRBJ1-2,TGTGCCAGCAGCGCCGGACAGGGGGCCTACTATGGCTACACCTTC,CASSAGQGAYYGYTF
TRBV5-5,-,-,TRBJ2-2,TGTGCCAGCAGCTTGGGGGCAGGTTACGGGGAGCTGTTTTTT,CASSLGAGYGELFF
TRBV7-2,-,-,TRBJ2-1,TGTGCCAGCAGCCCTTGGACAGCCTTCGATGAGCAGTTCTTC,CASSPWTAFDEQFF
TRBV20-1,-,-,TRBJ1-2,TGCAGTGCTAGTCGGCAGGGTTTCTATGGCTACACCTTC,CSASRQGFYGYTF
TRBV7-8,-,-,TRBJ2-6,TGTGCCAGCAGCTTCGGGTCCTCTGGGGCCAACGTCCTGACTTTC,CASSFGSSGANVLTF
TRBV11-2,many,TRBD1,TRBJ2-1,TGTGCCAGCAGACGGACAGGGGGCCGCAATGAGCAGTTCTTC,CASRRTGGRNEQFF
TRBV7-8,-,TRBD1,TRBJ1-2,TGTGCCAGCAGCTTAGTGATCACAGGGGGCTACTATGGCTACACCTTC,CASSLVITGGYYGYTF
TRBV3-1/TRBV3-2,-,-,TRBJ2-1,TGTGCCAGCAGCGAAGGGTCCTACAATGAGCAGTTCTTC,CASSEGSYNEQFF
TRBV5-6,-,-,TRBJ2-6,TGTGCCAGCAGCTTGCGCAGTATCTCTGGGGCCAACGTCCTGACTTTC,CASSLRSISGANVLTF
TRBV19,-,-,TRBJ2-5,TGTGCCAGTAGTATAGGGGTCAGGTTAAGGGAGACCCAGTACTTC,CASSIGVRLRETQYF
TRBV9,-,TRBD1,TRBJ1-6,TGTGCCAGCAGCGGACAGGGAAGTAATTCACCCCTCCACTTT,CASSGQGSNSPLHF
TRBV7-3,-,-,TRBJ2-2,TGTGCCAGCAGCTTAGGGGCCATCCCCGGGGAGCTGTTTTTT,CASSLGAIPGELFF
TRBV3-1/TRBV3-2,-,-,TRBJ1-4,TGTGCCAGCAGCCAAGATCGCCAGGGGAATGGGGAAAATGAGTGGGATAATGAAAAACTGTTTTTT,CASSQDRQGNGENEWDNEKLFF
TRBV6-6,-,-,TRBJ2-7,TGTGCCAGCAGTAGACAGGACTACGAGCAGTACTTC,CASSRQDYEQYF
TRBV6-1,-,TRBD1,TRBJ2-1,TGTGCCAGCAGTGACGGGGACAGGGTTAGGAACAATGAGCAGTTCTTC,CASSDGDRVRNNEQFF
TRBV2,-,-,TRBJ1-3,TGTGCCAGCAGGATGCGGGGGTCGGGAAACACCATATATTTT,CASRMRGSGNTIYF
TRBV9,-,-,TRBJ1-2,TGTGCCAGCAGCGTAGGTCCCGGGACGGATGGCTACACCTTC,CASSVGPGTDGYTF
TRBV2,-,-,TRBJ2-7,TGTGCCAGCAAAGGTAGGGAGACCTCGGGAGAGCAGTACTTC,CASKGRETSGEQYF
TRBV5-1,-,-,TRBJ1-2,TGCGCCAGCAGCCCCGGACTGATTAACTATGGCTACACCTTC,CASSPGLINYGYTF
TRBV18,-,TRBD1,TRBJ1-6,TGTGCCAGCTCACCCGACAGGGGTAATTCACCCCTCCACTTT,CASSPDRGNSPLHF
TRBV6-2/TRBV6-3,-,TRBD1,TRBJ2-7,TGTGCCAGCAGCCGACCGCCCTTCTACAGGGGTGAGAGAGCACCCGAGCAGTACTTC,CASSRPPFYRGERAPEQYF
TRBV4-1,once,TRBD1,TRBJ2-7,TGCGCCAGCAGCCAAGACACCGGGACAGGGAACTACGAGCAGTACTTC,CASSQDTGTGNYEQYF
TRBV12-3/TRBV12-4,-,-,TRBJ2-7,TGTGCCAGCAGTTTTGGTCCCCATGACAGACAGTACTTC,CASSFGPHDRQYF
TRBV2,-,TRBD1,TRBJ1-2,TGTGCCAGCAGGGACAGGGGGTTGAGTAACTATGGCTACACCTTC,CASRDRGLSNYGYTF
TRBV5-6,-,TRBD1,TRBJ1-6,TGTGCCAGCAGCTTTGGCCCTGACAGGGGGAATTCACCCCTCCACTTT,CASSFGPDRGNSPLHF
TRBV5-5,-,-,TRBJ2-7,TGTGCCAGCAGCCAGGAGGGGGTGACGGGAGCTAACTACGAGCAGTACTTC,CASSQEGVTGANYEQYF
TRBV19,-,TRBD1,TRBJ1-5,TGTGCCAGTAGCAGGGACAGGGACCAGCCCCAGCATTTT,CASSRDRDQPQHF
TRBV27,-,-,TRBJ1-2,TGTGCCAGCAGTTTAGCAGGTCTCTATGGCTACACCTTC,CASSLAGLYGYTF
TRBV30,-,-,TRBJ1-2,TGTGCCTGGAGTGATTCCGGCTACACCTTC,CAWSDSGYTF
TRBV7-8,-,-,TRBJ1-3,TGTGCCAGCAGCAACCTGACAGGCCACTCTGGAAACACCATATATTTT,CASSNLTGHSGNTIYF
TRBV7-9,once,TRBD2,TRBJ2-1,TGTGCCAGCAGCTTCAGACTAGCGGGGTACCTCAAGGGTGAGCAGTTCTTC,CASSFRLAGYLKGEQFF
TRBV9,once,-,TRBJ2-6,TGTGCCAGCACGCAAGGCTCTGGGGCCAACGTCCTGACTTTC,CASTQGSGANVLTF
TRBV12-5,-,TRBD2,TRBJ2-7,TGTGCTAGTGGTCAACCGGGACTAGCGAACCGACCCTCCTACGAGCAGTACTTC,CASGQPGLANRPSYEQYF
TRBV9,-,TRBD2,TRBJ2-1,TGTGCCAGCAGCGCCAGCGGGGCCTACAGCAATGAGCAGTTCTTC,CASSASGAYSNEQFF
TRBV2,many,-,TRBJ2-1,TGTGCCGGTAAAGGGACCTTAACCCACAATGAGCAGTTCTTC,CAGKGTLTHNEQFF